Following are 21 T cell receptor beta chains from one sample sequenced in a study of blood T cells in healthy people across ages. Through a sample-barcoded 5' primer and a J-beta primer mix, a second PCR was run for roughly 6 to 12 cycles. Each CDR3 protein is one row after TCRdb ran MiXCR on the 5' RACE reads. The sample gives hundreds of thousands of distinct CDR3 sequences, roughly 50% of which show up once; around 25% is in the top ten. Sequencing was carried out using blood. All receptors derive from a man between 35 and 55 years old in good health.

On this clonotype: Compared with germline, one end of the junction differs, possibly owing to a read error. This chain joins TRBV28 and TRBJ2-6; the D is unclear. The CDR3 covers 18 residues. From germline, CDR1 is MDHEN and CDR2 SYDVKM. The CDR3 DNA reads TGTGCTAGCAGTTTGCTGGGCAGAGTCGTGCCTGGGGCCAACGTCCTGACTTTC. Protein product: CASSLLGRVVPGANVLTF.

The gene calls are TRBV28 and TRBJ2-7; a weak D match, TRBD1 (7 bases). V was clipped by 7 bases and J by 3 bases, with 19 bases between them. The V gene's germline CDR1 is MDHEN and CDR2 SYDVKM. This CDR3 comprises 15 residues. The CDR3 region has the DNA TGTGCCAGCATATCAGGGGGGTCGAAGTTCTACGAGCAGTACTTC. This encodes CASISGGSKFYEQYF.

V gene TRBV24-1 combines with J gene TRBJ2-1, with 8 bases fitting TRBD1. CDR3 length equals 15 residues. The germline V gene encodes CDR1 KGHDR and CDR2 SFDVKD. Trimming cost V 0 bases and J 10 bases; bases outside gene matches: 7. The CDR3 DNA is TGTGCCACCAGTGATTTGACCAGGGGGCTTAGGGAGCAGTTCTTC. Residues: CATSDLTRGLREQFF.

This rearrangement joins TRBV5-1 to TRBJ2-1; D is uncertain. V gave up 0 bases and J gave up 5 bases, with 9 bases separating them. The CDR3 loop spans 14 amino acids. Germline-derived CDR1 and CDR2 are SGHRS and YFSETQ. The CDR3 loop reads CASSLGSWNNEQFF. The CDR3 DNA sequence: TGCGCCAGCAGCTTGGGTAGTTGGAACAATGAGCAGTTCTTC.

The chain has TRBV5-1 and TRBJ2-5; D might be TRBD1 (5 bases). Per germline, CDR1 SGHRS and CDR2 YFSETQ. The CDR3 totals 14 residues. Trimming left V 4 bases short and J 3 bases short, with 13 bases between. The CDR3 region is CASSLQGGEETQYF. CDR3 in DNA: TGCGCCAGCAGCCTTCAGGGTGGGGAAGAGACCCAGTACTTC.

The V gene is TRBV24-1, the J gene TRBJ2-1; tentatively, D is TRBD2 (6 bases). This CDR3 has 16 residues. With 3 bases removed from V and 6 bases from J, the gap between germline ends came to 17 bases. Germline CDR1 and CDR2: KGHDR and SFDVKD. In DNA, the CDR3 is TGTGCCACCAGTGATCCAACGGGGGAAATTTCCAATGAGCAGTTCTTC. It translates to CATSDPTGEISNEQFF.

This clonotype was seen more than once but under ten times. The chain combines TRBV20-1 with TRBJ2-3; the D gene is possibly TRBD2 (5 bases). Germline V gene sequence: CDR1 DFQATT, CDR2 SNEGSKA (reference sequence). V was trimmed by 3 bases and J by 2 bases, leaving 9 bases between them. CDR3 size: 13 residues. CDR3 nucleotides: TGCAGTGCTAGCAATCTAGCCACAGATACGCAGTATTTT. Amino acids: CSASNLATDTQYF.

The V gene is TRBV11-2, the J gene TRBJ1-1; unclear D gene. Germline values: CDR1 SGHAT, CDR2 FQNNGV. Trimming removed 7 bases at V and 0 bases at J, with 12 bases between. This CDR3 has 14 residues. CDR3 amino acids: CASNRARMNTEAFF. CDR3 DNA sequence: TGTGCCAGCAACCGGGCCCGTATGAACACTGAAGCTTTCTTT.

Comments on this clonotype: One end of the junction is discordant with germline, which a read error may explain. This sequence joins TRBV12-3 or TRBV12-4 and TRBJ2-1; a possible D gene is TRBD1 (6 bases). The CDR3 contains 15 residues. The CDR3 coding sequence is TGTGCCAGCCGGGAAATGACAGGAACCTTCGATGAGCGGTTCTTC. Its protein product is CASREMTGTFDERFF.

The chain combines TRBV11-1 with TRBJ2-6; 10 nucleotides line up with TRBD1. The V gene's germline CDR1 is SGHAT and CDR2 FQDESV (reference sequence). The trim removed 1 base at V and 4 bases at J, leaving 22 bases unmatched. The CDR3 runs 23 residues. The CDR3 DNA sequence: TGTGCCAGCAGCTTAGGACCTATGGGGTTCCGGGACAGGGGCCTGGCGGGGGCCAACGTCCTGACTTTC. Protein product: CASSLGPMGFRDRGLAGANVLTF.

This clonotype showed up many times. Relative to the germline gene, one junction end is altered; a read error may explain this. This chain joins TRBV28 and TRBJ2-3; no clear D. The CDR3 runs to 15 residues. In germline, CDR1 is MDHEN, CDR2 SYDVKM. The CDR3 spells CASILGYGLGDTQYF. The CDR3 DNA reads TGTGCCAGCATTTTAGGTTATGGTTTGGGAGATACGCAGTATTTT.

CDR3: CASSEPASASSYEQYF. CDR3 DNA: TGCGCCAGCAGTGAGCCGGCGTCTGCTTCCTCCTACGAGCAGTACTTC. The chain links TRBV10-2 to TRBJ2-7; D ambiguous. The CDR3 consists of 16 residues. Germline CDR1 reads WSHSY; CDR2 reads SAAADI. Trimming pared 2 bases from V and 0 bases from J, leaving 14 bases between.

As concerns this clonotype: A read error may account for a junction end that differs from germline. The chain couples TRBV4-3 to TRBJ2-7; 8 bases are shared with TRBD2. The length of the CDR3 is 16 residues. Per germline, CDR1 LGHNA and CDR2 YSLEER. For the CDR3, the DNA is TGCGCCAGCAGCCCAGAAGCAAGCGGGAGAGGTGAGACCCAGTACTTT. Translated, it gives CASSPEASGRGETQYF.

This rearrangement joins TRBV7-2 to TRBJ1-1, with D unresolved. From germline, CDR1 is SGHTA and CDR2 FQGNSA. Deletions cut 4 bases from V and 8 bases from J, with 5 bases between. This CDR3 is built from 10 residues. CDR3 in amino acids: CASSSTEAFF. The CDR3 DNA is TGTGCCAGCAGCTCCACAGAAGCTTTCTTT.

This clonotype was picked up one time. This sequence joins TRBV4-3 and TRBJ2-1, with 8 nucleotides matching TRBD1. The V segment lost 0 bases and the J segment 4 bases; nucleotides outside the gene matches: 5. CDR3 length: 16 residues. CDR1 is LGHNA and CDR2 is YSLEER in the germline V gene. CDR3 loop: CASSQDTGQVYNEQFF. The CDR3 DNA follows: TGCGCCAGCAGCCAAGATACGGGACAGGTTTACAATGAGCAGTTCTTC.

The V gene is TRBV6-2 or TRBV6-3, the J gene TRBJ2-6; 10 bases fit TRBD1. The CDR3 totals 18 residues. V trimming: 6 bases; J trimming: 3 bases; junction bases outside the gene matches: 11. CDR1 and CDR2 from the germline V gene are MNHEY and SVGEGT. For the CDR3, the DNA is TGTGCCAGCAGCAGACAGGACAGGGGGAGGTTTGGGGCCAACGTCCTGACTTTC. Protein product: CASSRQDRGRFGANVLTF.

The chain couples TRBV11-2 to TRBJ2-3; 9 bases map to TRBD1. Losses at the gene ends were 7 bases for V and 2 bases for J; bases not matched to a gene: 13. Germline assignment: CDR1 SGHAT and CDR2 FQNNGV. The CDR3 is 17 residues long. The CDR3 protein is CASTPATGGYVTDTQYF. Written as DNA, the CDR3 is TGTGCCAGCACCCCGGCGACAGGGGGGTATGTCACAGATACGCAGTATTTT.

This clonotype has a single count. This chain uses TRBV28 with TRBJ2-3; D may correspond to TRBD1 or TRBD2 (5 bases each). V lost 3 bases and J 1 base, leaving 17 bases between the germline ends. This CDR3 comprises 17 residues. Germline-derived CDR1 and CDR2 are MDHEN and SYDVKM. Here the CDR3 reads CASSFGAAEVGTDTQYF. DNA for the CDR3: TGTGCCAGCAGTTTCGGGGCAGCCGAAGTCGGCACAGATACGCAGTATTTT.

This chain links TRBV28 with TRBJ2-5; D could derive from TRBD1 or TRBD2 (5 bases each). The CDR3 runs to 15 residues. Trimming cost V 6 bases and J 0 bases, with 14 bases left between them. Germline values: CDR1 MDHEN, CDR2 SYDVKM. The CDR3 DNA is TGTGCCAGCAGCCTAGGACCGGGACACCAAGAGACCCAGTACTTC. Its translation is CASSLGPGHQETQYF.

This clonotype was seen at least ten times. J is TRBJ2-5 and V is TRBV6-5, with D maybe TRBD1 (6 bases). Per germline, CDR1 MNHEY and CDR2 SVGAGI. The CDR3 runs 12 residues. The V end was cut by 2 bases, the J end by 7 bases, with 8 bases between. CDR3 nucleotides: TGTGCCAGCAGTTACGGCAGGGGGACCCAGTACTTC. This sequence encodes CASSYGRGTQYF.

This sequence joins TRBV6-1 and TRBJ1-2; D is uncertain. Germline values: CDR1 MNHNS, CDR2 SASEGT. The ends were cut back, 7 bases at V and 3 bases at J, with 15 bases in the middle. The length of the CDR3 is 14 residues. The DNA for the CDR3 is TGTGCCAGCAAGACAAAGACCGATGACTATGGCTACACCTTC. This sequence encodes CASKTKTDDYGYTF.